This TCR beta chain was captured in a study of cytomegalovirus exposure and HLA in healthy donors. As concerns this clone: Its antigen is unknown.

Repertoires were generated with immunoSEQ multiplex PCR, while TCRdb's copy carries only in-frame clones and drops some. The data contain about 160,000 clones, 70% to 90% of them seen just once; the ten biggest clones take up 2.5% to 3.5%. The V gene end was trimmed by 7 bases and the J gene end by 4 bases; junction bases not matched to a gene: 8. Germline assignment: CDR1 SEHNR and CDR2 FQNEAQ (reference sequence). The CDR3 has 15 residues. Study results and caveats: Altogether, 170 or so TCR beta chains were recorded as cytomegalovirus-associated.

V usage is TRBV7-9 and J usage is TRBJ2-2, with 8 bases identical to TRBD1. The clonotype comes from a man between 18 and 29 years old in good health and CMV-seronegative. Material: PBMCs. In DNA form, the CDR3 reads TGTGCCAGCATCCCCGGGACAGGCGTCACCGGGGAGCTGTTTTTT. It translates to CASIPGTGVTGELFF. The full variable domain, rest sourced from reference TRBV7-9 and TRBJ2-2, is DTGVSQNPRHKITKRGQNVTFRCDPISEHNRLYWYRQTLGQGPEFLTYFQNEAQLEKSRLLSDRFSAERPKGSFSTLEIQRTEQGDSAMYLCASIPGTGVTGELFFGEGSRLTVL.